These 20 T cell receptor beta chains were sequenced from one sample in a study of OX40 agonist ivuxolimab in advanced cancers. The library was obtained by the immunoSEQ multiplex PCR assay. Imported from immuneACCESS, the table was reduced by TCRdb to in-frame sequences with V and J called. These copies leave out some clones; in studies compared against another copy, an unresolved V gene accounts for under half, and the cause of the remainder is not known. The sample table holds fewer than 130,000 clones, of which approximately 89% were seen once. The top ten constitute 0.27% of the sample. Sequencing used CD4+ or CD8+ T cells sorted from blood, obtained in a trial of the OX40 agonist ivuxolimab. These receptors all stem from an adult with an advanced solid tumor such as melanoma, head and neck, liver or kidney cancer.

The V and J genes are TRBV5-1 and TRBJ2-7; D gene unclear. V was shortened by 2 bases and J by 7 bases, with 7 bases between the two germline ends. This CDR3 is 11 amino acids long. Germline V CDR1 and CDR2: SGHRS, YFSETQ. CDR3 nucleotide sequence: TGCGCCAGCAGCTTTGACGAAGAGCAGTACTTC. This gives the protein CASSFDEEQYF. Complete variable domain (other parts from reference TRBV5-1 and TRBJ2-7): KAGVTQTPRYLIKTRGQQVTLSCSPISGHRSVSWYQQTPGQGLQFLFEYFSETQRNKGNFPGRFSGRQFSNSRSEMNVSTLELGDSALYLCASSFDEEQYFGPGTRLTVT.

V usage is TRBV12-2 and J usage is TRBJ2-1. TRBV12-2 is deemed a pseudogene. The CDR3 extends over 14 amino acids. CDR3 sequence reads: CASRLAEDGDEQFF. In nucleotides, the CDR3 is TGTGCAAGTCGCTTAGCGGAAGATGGGGATGAGCAGTTCTTC.

The table lists this clone with a few counts. V gene TRBV28 combines with J gene TRBJ1-2; TRBD1 might be the D (6 bases). Trimming took 4 bases from V and 11 from J, leaving 8 bases between them. Germline CDR1 reads MDHEN; CDR2 reads SYDVKM. The length of the CDR3 is 10 residues. The chain's CDR3 is CASSSQGYTF. The CDR3 bases are TGTGCCAGCAGTTCCCAGGGGTACACCTTC.

This chain joins TRBV4-3 and TRBJ1-1; D is possibly TRBD1 (6 bases). This CDR3 is built from 16 residues. Germline V gene sequence: CDR1 LGHNA, CDR2 YSLEER. V was cut by 3 bases and J by 2 bases, with 16 bases left in between. The CDR3 sequence: CASSQQSHGGNTEAFF. CDR3 coding DNA: TGCGCCAGCAGCCAGCAGTCACACGGGGGCAACACTGAAGCTTTCTTT.

The chain carries TRBV4-3 and TRBJ2-7; the D is unclear. Trimming took 0 bases from V and 3 from J, leaving 12 bases between them. The CDR3 runs 15 residues. Germline CDR1 and CDR2: LGHNA and YSLEER. In DNA, the CDR3 is TGCGCCAGCAGCCAAGAATCAAGAGACTTCTACGAGCAGTACTTC. Its translation: CASSQESRDFYEQYF.

This rearrangement joins TRBV5-4 to TRBJ1-3; D remains ambiguous. The V end was cut by 2 bases, the J end by 0 bases, with 9 bases between. Germline values: CDR1 SGHNT, CDR2 YYREEE (reference sequence). The CDR3 totals 15 residues. CDR3 loop: CASSLTAYSGNTIYF. CDR3 coding DNA: TGTGCCAGCAGCTTAACAGCGTACTCTGGAAACACCATATATTTT.

The CDR3 DNA follows: TGTGCCAGCACCTACAGGGAATCTGGAAACACCATATATTTT. Translating gives CASTYRESGNTIYF. The chain links TRBV5-6 to TRBJ1-3; tentatively, D is TRBD1 (6 bases). This CDR3 comprises 14 residues. Germline V CDR1 and CDR2: SGHDT, YYEEEE. With 6 bases removed from V and 1 base from J, the gap between germline ends came to 11 bases.

The chain is built from TRBV30 and TRBJ1-2; D is perhaps TRBD1 (6 bases). V was trimmed by 0 bases and J by 8 bases, leaving 19 bases between them. The germline gives CDR1 GTSNPN, CDR2 SVGIG (reference sequence). The CDR3 totals 15 residues. CDR3 in amino acids: CAWSVLSGGSGGYTF. DNA for the CDR3: TGTGCCTGGAGTGTACTATCGGGGGGCTCGGGAGGCTACACCTTC.

The chain recombines TRBV28 with TRBJ1-5, with TRBD1 matching over 7 bases. CDR3 length: 14 residues. CDR1 is MDHEN and CDR2 is SYDVKM in the germline V gene. Unmatched junction bases numbered 6, after V lost 6 bases and J lost 4 bases. Here the CDR3 reads CASRATGANQPQHF. The CDR3 nucleotides are TGTGCCAGCAGAGCTACAGGGGCAAATCAGCCCCAGCATTTT.

This clone was counted between two and nine times. The chain has TRBV19 and TRBJ2-7; D may be TRBD1 (7 bases). V was clipped by 5 bases and J by 0 bases, with 17 bases between them. This CDR3 spans 16 amino acids. The germline V gene encodes CDR1 LNHDA and CDR2 SQIVND (reference sequence). The CDR3 region is CASSAGGQALSYEQYF. CDR3 nucleotide sequence: TGTGCCAGTAGTGCAGGGGGGCAGGCCCTCTCCTACGAGCAGTACTTC.

The genes are TRBV2 and TRBJ1-5; D uncertain. Germline V gene sequence: CDR1 SNHLY, CDR2 FYNNEI. The CDR3 loop spans 16 amino acids. Deletions cut 6 bases from V and 0 bases from J, with 15 bases between. CDR3 bases: TGTGCCAGCAGCGCCCGAGGACTTTATAGCAATCAGCCCCAGCATTTT. It is translated as CASSARGLYSNQPQHF.

This clone was observed a handful of times. The chain carries TRBV6-5 and TRBJ1-6, with D maybe TRBD1 (6 bases). Germline V gene lookup returns CDR1 MNHEY and CDR2 SVGAGI. The ends were cut back, 10 bases at V and 3 bases at J, with 10 bases in the middle. This CDR3 comprises 13 residues. The CDR3 bases are TGTGCCATCCGACAGGACTATAATTCACCCCTCCACTTT. Residues: CAIRQDYNSPLHF.

CDR3 sequence reads: CASSLSGRVEAFF. The CDR3 nucleotides read TGTGCCAGCTCACTTTCCGGGCGCGTTGAAGCTTTCTTT. The chain is built from TRBV18 and TRBJ1-1, with unresolved D. The germline V and J ends were trimmed by 4 bases and 7 bases, with 13 bases remaining between them. Germline values: CDR1 KGHSH, CDR2 LQKENI. The CDR3 extends over 13 amino acids.

CDR3 DNA: TGTGCCAGCAGCTTCACCCAGACAGGGTACACCTTC. Translation gives CASSFTQTGYTF. The V and J genes are TRBV11-2 and TRBJ1-2, with 7 bases fitting TRBD1. Trimming removed 3 bases from V and 11 bases from J; junction bases left unmatched: 6. CDR3 length: 12 residues. Germline V gene sequence: CDR1 SGHAT, CDR2 FQNNGV.

V and J are TRBV28 and TRBJ1-1, with 7 bases identical to TRBD1. The V segment lost 4 bases and the J segment 9 bases; nucleotides outside the gene matches: 17. The CDR3 consists of 16 residues. The germline gives CDR1 MDHEN, CDR2 SYDVKM. For the CDR3, the DNA is TGTGCCAGCAGTTCCGGGACAGCCGCCACCTTAAGAAAAGCTTTCTTT. Its translation is CASSSGTAATLRKAFF.

The V gene is TRBV6-5, the J gene TRBJ2-7, with 10 positions matching TRBD1. The CDR3 length is 14 residues. V shed 6 bases and J 5 bases; nucleotides not matched to a gene: 7. Germline CDR1 MNHEY, CDR2 SVGAGI. The CDR3 nucleotides read TGTGCCAGCAGGAGACAGGGGGCGCCTAACGAGCAGTACTTC. Translating gives CASRRQGAPNEQYF.

V and J are TRBV11-1 and TRBJ2-5, with 8 bases matching TRBD2. After removal of 5 bases from V and 5 bases from J, the junction contained 7 bases not matched to a gene. Germline V gives CDR1 SGHAT, CDR2 FQDESV (reference sequence). The CDR3 runs to 14 residues. Written as DNA, the CDR3 is TGTGCCAGCAGCCGCCCTGGCGGGAGGGAGACCCAGTACTTC. Its protein product is CASSRPGGRETQYF.

The genes are TRBV5-8 and TRBJ2-5, with D perhaps TRBD1 (5 bases). TRBJ2-7 explains the end of the DNA better; the J call may be wrong. Germline CDR1 and CDR2: SGHTS and YDEGEE. The CDR3 totals 13 residues. CDR3 in amino acids: CASSFGRVYEQYF. The CDR3 DNA follows: TGTGCCAGCAGCTTTGGCAGGGTATACGAGCAGTACTTC.

The V call is TRBV2, the J call TRBJ1-5, with unresolved D. V was pared by 4 bases and J by 6 bases, with 13 bases between. This CDR3 spans 14 amino acids. Germline V gene lookup returns CDR1 SNHLY and CDR2 FYNNEI. CDR3 nucleotide sequence: TGTGCCAGCAGTGCAGGAGGCGCGGGTCAGCCCCAGCATTTT. It yields the protein CASSAGGAGQPQHF.

The rearrangement joins TRBV6-5 to TRBJ2-3, with D possibly being TRBD1 or TRBD2 (7 bases each). Trimming stripped 10 bases from V and 5 bases from J, with 16 bases between. This CDR3 contains 13 residues. Germline CDR1 MNHEY, CDR2 SVGAGI. This CDR3 reads CATSAGGGDTQYF. The CDR3 nucleotides read TGTGCCACCTCGGCAGGGGGGGGAGATACGCAGTATTTT.